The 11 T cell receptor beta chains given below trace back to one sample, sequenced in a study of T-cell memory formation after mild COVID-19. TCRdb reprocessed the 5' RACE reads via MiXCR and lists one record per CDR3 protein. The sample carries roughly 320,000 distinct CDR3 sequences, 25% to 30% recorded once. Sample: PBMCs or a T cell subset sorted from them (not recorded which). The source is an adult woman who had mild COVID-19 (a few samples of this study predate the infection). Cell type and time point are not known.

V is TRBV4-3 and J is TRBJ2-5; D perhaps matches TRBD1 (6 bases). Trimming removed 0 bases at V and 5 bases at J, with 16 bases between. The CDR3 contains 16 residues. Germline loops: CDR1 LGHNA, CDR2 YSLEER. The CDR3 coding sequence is TGCGCCAGCAGCCAAGAACAGGGTTTAGGCGGTGAGACCCAGTACTTC. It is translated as CASSQEQGLGGETQYF.

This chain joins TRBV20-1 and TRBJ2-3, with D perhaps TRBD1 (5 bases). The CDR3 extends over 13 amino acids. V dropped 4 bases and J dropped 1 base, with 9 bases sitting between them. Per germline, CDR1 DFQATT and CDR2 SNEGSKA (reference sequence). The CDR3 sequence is CSATLQGTDTQYF. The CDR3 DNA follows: TGCAGTGCTACCTTACAGGGCACAGATACGCAGTATTTT.

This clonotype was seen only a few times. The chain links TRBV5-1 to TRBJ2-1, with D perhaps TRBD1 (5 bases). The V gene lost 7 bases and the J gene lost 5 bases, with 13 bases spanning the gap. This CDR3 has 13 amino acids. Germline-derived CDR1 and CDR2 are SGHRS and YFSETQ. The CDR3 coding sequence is TGCGCCAGCGGCGAGACAGCTAACAATGAGCAGTTCTTC. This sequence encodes CASGETANNEQFF. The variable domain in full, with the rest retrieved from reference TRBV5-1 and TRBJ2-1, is KAGVTQTPRYLIKTRGQQVTLSCSPISGHRSVSWYQQTPGQGLQFLFEYFSETQRNKGNFPGRFSGRQFSNSRSEMNVSTLELGDSALYLCASGETANNEQFFGPGTRLTVL.

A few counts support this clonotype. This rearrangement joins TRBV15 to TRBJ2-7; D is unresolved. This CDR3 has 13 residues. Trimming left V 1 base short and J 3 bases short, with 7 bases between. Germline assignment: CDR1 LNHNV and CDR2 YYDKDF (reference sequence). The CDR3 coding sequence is TGTGCCACCAGCAGAGCGGCCAGCTACGAGCAGTACTTC. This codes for CATSRAASYEQYF.

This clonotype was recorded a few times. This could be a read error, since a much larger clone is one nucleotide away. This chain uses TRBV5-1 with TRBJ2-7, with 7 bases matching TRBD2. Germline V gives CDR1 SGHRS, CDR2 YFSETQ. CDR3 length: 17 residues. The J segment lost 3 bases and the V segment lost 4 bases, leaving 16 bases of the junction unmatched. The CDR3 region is CASSVPRDSGYFYEQYF. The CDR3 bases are TGCGCCAGCAGCGTCCCCAGGGATAGCGGGTATTTCTACGAGCAGTACTTC.

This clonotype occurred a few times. The CDR3 coding sequence is TGTGCCACCAGTGATGCCGGCAGGGGGCAACAAGAGACCCAGTACTTC. As protein: CATSDAGRGQQETQYF. The chain joins TRBV24-1 to TRBJ2-5; 8 nucleotides align to TRBD1. The ends lost 3 bases at V and 2 bases at J; junction bases unmatched: 7. The CDR3 runs 16 residues. The germline V gene has CDR1 KGHDR and CDR2 SFDVKD.

In DNA form, the CDR3 reads TGTGCCAGCAACAGGGGACGGGGCACAGATACGCAGTATTTT. Translated: CASNRGRGTDTQYF. The rearrangement links TRBV7-2 to TRBJ2-3, with TRBD1 matching 7 bases. The germline CDR1 and CDR2 sequences are SGHTA and FQGNSA. This CDR3 is built from 14 residues. J gave up 1 base and V 7 bases, and 5 bases lay outside the gene matches.

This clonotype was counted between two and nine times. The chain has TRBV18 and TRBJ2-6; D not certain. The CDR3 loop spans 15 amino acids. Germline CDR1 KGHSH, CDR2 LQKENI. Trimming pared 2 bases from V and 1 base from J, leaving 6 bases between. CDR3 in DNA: TGTGCCAGCTCACCAGGGCAATCTGGGGCCAACGTCCTGACTTTC. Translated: CASSPGQSGANVLTF.

As DNA, the CDR3 is TGCGCCAGCAGCTTGGCTCGCGACCGAGGAGGCTACACCTTC. This gives the protein CASSLARDRGGYTF. J is TRBJ1-2 and V is TRBV5-1, with D unclear. The CDR3 totals 14 residues. In germline, CDR1 is SGHRS, CDR2 YFSETQ. The V gene lost 0 bases and the J gene lost 8 bases, with 14 bases spanning the gap.

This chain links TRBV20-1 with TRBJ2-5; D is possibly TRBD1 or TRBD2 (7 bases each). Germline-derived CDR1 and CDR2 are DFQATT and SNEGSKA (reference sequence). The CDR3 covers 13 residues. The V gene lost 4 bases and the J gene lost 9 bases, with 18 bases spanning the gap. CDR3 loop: CSATTGEGRAQYF. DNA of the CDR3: TGCAGTGCTACTACAGGGGAGGGGAGGGCCCAGTACTTC.

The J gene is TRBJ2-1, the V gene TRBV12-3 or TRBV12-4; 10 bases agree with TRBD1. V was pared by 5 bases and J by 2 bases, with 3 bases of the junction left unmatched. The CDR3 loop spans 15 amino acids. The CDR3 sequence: CASSRGTGAYNEQFF. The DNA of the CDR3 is TGTGCCAGCAGTCGTGGGACAGGGGCCTACAATGAGCAGTTCTTC.